These 15 T cell receptor beta chains originate from one sample sequenced in a study of blood T cell repertoires in COVID-19. The table came from immunoSEQ multiplex PCR; TCRdb's copy has only in-frame clones and leaves some out. The table has approximately 230,000 clones, approximately 90% seen once. The sequencing sample was made of peripheral blood. The receptors come from a woman aged 40-49 years who had recovered from COVID-19.

V and J are TRBV11-2 and TRBJ1-4; no reliable D call. From germline, CDR1 is SGHAT and CDR2 FQNNGV. The length of the CDR3 is 16 residues. V lost 5 bases and J 7 bases, leaving 20 bases between the germline ends. The CDR3 region has the DNA TGTGCCAGCAGCCCCCCGGAGCGGGTACGGGGTGAAAAACTGTTTTTT. Protein: CASSPPERVRGEKLFF.

The gene calls are TRBV6-2 or TRBV6-3 and TRBJ2-1, with 10 bases lining up with TRBD1. CDR3 length: 15 residues. Germline CDR1 is MNHEY and CDR2 is SVGEGT. Trimming cost V 5 bases and J 9 bases; bases outside gene matches: 10. CDR3 nucleotide sequence: TGTGCCAGCAGTCGACGCGGGACAGGGGATATTGAGCAGTTCTTC. It specifies CASSRRGTGDIEQFF.

The chain uses TRBV5-1 and TRBJ2-7; TRBD1 might be the D (5 bases). This CDR3 contains 14 residues. V lost 4 bases and J 1 base, leaving 12 bases between the germline ends. CDR1 is SGHRS and CDR2 is YFSETQ in the germline V gene. The CDR3 sequence: CASSSSQGSYEQYF. The CDR3 bases are TGCGCCAGCAGCAGCTCCCAGGGTTCCTACGAGCAGTACTTC. The whole variable domain, filled in from reference TRBV5-1 and TRBJ2-7, reads KAGVTQTPRYLIKTRGQQVTLSCSPISGHRSVSWYQQTPGQGLQFLFEYFSETQRNKGNFPGRFSGRQFSNSRSEMNVSTLELGDSALYLCASSSSQGSYEQYFGPGTRLTVT.

DNA of the CDR3: TGTGCCAGCTCATCGGGGGGCGGCCCCTACGAGCAGTACTTC. This translates into CASSSGGGPYEQYF. The chain links TRBV18 to TRBJ2-7; a weak D match, TRBD2 (7 bases). This CDR3 spans 14 amino acids. V lost 5 bases and J lost 2, with 13 bases in between. Per the germline V gene, CDR1 is KGHSH and CDR2 is LQKENI. The full variable domain, in which reference TRBV18 and TRBJ2-7 provide the parts outside the CDR3, is NAGVMQNPRHLVRRRGQEARLRCSPMKGHSHVYWYRQLPEEGLKFMVYLQKENIIDESGMPKERFSAEFPKEGPSILRIQQVVRGDSAAYFCASSSGGGPYEQYFGPGTRLTVT.

This clone came up once. V and J are TRBV27 and TRBJ1-2; 10 bases map to TRBD1. Unmatched junction bases numbered 2, after V lost 5 bases and J lost 2 bases. CDR1 is MNHEY, CDR2 SMNVEV, per germline (reference sequence). This CDR3 contains 14 residues. CDR3 amino acids: CASSPGQGNYGYTF. The CDR3, as DNA: TGTGCCAGCAGTCCGGGACAGGGGAACTATGGCTACACCTTC.

The chain has TRBV6-2 or TRBV6-3 and TRBJ1-5, with D possibly being TRBD1 (6 bases). CDR3 size: 18 residues. Germline loops: CDR1 MNHEY, CDR2 SVGEGT. The germline V and J ends were trimmed by 0 bases and 0 bases, with 15 bases remaining between them. DNA of the CDR3: TGTGCCAGCAGTTACTCCCCCCTAACAGGGTATAGCAATCAGCCCCAGCATTTT. Translation: CASSYSPLTGYSNQPQHF.

The chain has TRBV11-2 and TRBJ1-3; 7 bases map to TRBD1. This CDR3 contains 15 residues. Trimming cost V 8 bases and J 0 bases; bases outside gene matches: 7. CDR1 and CDR2 (germline): SGHAT, FQNNGV. Here the CDR3 DNA reads TGTGCCAGCGGGAGACAGGGATACTCTGGAAACACCATATATTTT. It specifies CASGRQGYSGNTIYF.

This clone has just one count. V and J are TRBV18 and TRBJ1-5, with D unclear. The V end lost 2 bases, the J end lost 4 bases, and 18 bases lay between the germline ends. CDR1 and CDR2 from the germline V gene are KGHSH and LQKENI. CDR3 length equals 17 residues. CDR3 region: CASSPSLIMSGNQPQHF. The CDR3 DNA reads TGTGCCAGCTCACCATCACTAATAATGAGCGGTAATCAGCCCCAGCATTTT.

V and J are TRBV7-2 and TRBJ1-5; D gene unclear. With 1 base removed from V and 3 bases from J, the gap between germline ends came to 7 bases. Germline-derived CDR1 and CDR2 are SGHTA and FQGNSA. This CDR3 is built from 14 residues. As DNA, the CDR3 is TGTGCCAGCAGCTTAGGGGCCGTCAATCAGCCCCAGCATTTT. Translated, it gives CASSLGAVNQPQHF.

The gene calls are TRBV5-1 and TRBJ2-5; 9 nucleotides agree with TRBD1. This CDR3 is 15 amino acids long. Germline trimming cut 3 bases from V and 3 bases from J; bases unmatched to any gene: 6. CDR1 and CDR2 from the germline V gene are SGHRS and YFSETQ. CDR3 coding DNA: TGCGCCAGCAGCTCGGATGGGACAGGGAAAGAGACCCAGTACTTC. Translated: CASSSDGTGKETQYF.

The gene calls are TRBV7-2 and TRBJ2-1, with 7 positions matching TRBD2. CDR1 is SGHTA, CDR2 FQGNSA, per germline. V dropped 5 bases and J dropped 0; count of bases not matched to a gene: 13. CDR3 length equals 18 residues. CDR3: CASSLNYLAGVSYNEQFF. The CDR3 region has the DNA TGTGCCAGCAGCCTAAATTACTTGGCGGGGGTCTCCTACAATGAGCAGTTCTTC.

This CDR3 reads CASSVQNRGQGNQPQHF. CDR3 nucleotides: TGTGCCAGCAGCGTACAAAACCGAGGACAGGGCAATCAGCCCCAGCATTTT. This chain uses TRBV9 with TRBJ1-5; 7 nucleotides line up with TRBD1. The CDR3 contains 17 residues. The V and J ends lost 1 base and 2 bases, in that order; junction bases with no gene match: 9. Germline CDR1 is SGDLS and CDR2 is YYNGEE.

Here the CDR3 reads CAWSVGADYGYTF. CDR3 DNA sequence: TGTGCCTGGAGTGTAGGGGCAGACTATGGCTACACCTTC. The J gene is TRBJ1-2, the V gene TRBV30; D is perhaps TRBD1 (5 bases). Germline loops: CDR1 GTSNPN, CDR2 SVGIG (reference sequence). Trimming shortened V by 0 bases and J by 3 bases, and 8 bases separated the two germline ends. This CDR3 has 13 amino acids.

The chain employs TRBV5-6 and TRBJ1-2; possibly TRBD1 for D (5 bases). CDR3 length: 12 amino acids. The V and J ends lost 4 bases and 4 bases respectively, with 8 bases between them. CDR1 is SGHDT, CDR2 YYEEEE, per germline. The CDR3 DNA reads as TGTGCCAGCAGCCTCGACAGCTATGGCTACACCTTC. This codes for CASSLDSYGYTF.

The rearrangement links TRBV5-1 to TRBJ2-1; 9 nucleotides align to TRBD1. The CDR3 is 14 residues long. After removal of 4 bases from V and 5 bases from J, the junction contained 4 bases not matched to a gene. Per germline, CDR1 SGHRS and CDR2 YFSETQ. The CDR3 region is CASSEGQGNNEQFF. DNA for the CDR3: TGCGCCAGCAGCGAAGGACAGGGGAACAATGAGCAGTTCTTC.